This is a list of T cell receptor beta chains from one sample in a study of response to subunit inactivated influenza vaccine. TCRdb redid the calling of the RT-PCR reads with MiXCR, one entry per CDR3 protein. This table holds approximately 300,000 distinct CDR3 sequences, about 20% found once. Sequencing used PBMCs from blood, obtained roughly 20 months after vaccination. Receptors were obtained from a man aged 45 to 70 who received an inactivated influenza vaccine. Each CDR3 is given with its conserved first and last residue. D genes are given only for firm matches. Clone sizes are given selectively: once, few, many, or a class where the clone is expanded.

-	TRBJ2-7	TRBV7-9	-	TGTGCCAGCAGCCCCGGGACTGCCAGTGTCTACGAGCAGTACTTC	CASSPGTASVYEQYF
many	TRBJ2-5	TRBV6-5	-	TGTGCCAGCAGTACGACTAGGGAGACCCAGTACTTC	CASSTTRETQYF
-	TRBJ2-1	TRBV6-1	-	TGTGCCAGCAGTCCCCGGACTATCCTCAATGAGCAGTTCTTC	CASSPRTILNEQFF
few	TRBJ2-5	TRBV4-2	TRBD2	TGTGCCAGCAGCCAAGAGTCTAGCGGGGCACTGATGGAGACCCAGTACTTC	CASSQESSGALMETQYF
-	TRBJ2-7	TRBV30	-	TGTGCCTGGTCCTCAGGGGGGAGCTCCTACGAGCAGTACTTC	CAWSSGGSSYEQYF
few	TRBJ1-5	TRBV6-5	-	TGTGCCAGCAGTTACTCACGAGATCAGCCCCAGCATTTT	CASSYSRDQPQHF
-	TRBJ2-3	TRBV5-1	-	TGCGCCAGCAGCTTGGATAGGGTTGGAGATACGCAGTATTTT	CASSLDRVGDTQYF
-	TRBJ1-2	TRBV7-2	TRBD1	TGTGCCAGCAGCTTAGCGAGGACAGGATCCTATGGCTACACCTTC	CASSLARTGSYGYTF
few	TRBJ1-5	TRBV20-1	TRBD1	TGCAGTGCTAGAGTTTCGGGGACAGTTTATAGCAATCAGCCCCAGCATTTT	CSARVSGTVYSNQPQHF
-	TRBJ2-5	TRBV20-1	-	TGCAGTGCTAGGGGGCGTGGCCAAGAGACCCAGTACTTC	CSARGRGQETQYF
few	TRBJ2-5	TRBV24-1	-	TGTGCCACCAGAGGGGCCAACGGAGAGACCCAGTACTTC	CATRGANGETQYF
few	TRBJ2-2	TRBV4-3	-	TGCGCCAGCAGCCAGGGTGGAATCAGGACAGCGAACACCGGGGAGCTGTTTTTT	CASSQGGIRTANTGELFF
-	TRBJ2-1	TRBV20-1	-	TGCAGTGCGCACTCCTACAATGAGCAGTTCTTC	CSAHSYNEQFF
few	TRBJ2-1	TRBV4-3	-	TGCGCCAGCAGCCAAGAATGGCGAGAGGGGGGGTGGAGGAATGAGCAGTTCTTC	CASSQEWREGGWRNEQFF
few	TRBJ1-2	TRBV28	-	TGTGCCAGCAGTCCCGCTCTGGTTTATGGCTACACCTTC	CASSPALVYGYTF
-	TRBJ1-2	TRBV24-1	TRBD1	TGTGCCACCAGTGACCGGGACAGGCGCTATGGCTACACCTTC	CATSDRDRRYGYTF
-	TRBJ2-1	TRBV6-2/TRBV6-3	TRBD2	TGTGCCAGCAGTATGCGGACTAGCGGGGGATACAATGAGCAGTTCTTC	CASSMRTSGGYNEQFF
-	TRBJ2-5	TRBV20-1	TRBD2	TGCAGTGCTAGAGATGGGGGACTAGCGGGGAGGGGAGAGACCCAGTACTTC	CSARDGGLAGRGETQYF
-	TRBJ1-3	TRBV3-1	-	TGTGCCAGCAGCCAAGAAATGCAAGTCGGAAACACCATATATTTT	CASSQEMQVGNTIYF
many	TRBJ2-2	TRBV29-1	-	TGCAGCGTTGTACGGGAAACCGGGGAGCTGTTTTTT	CSVVRETGELFF
-	TRBJ2-4	TRBV27	-	TGTGCCAGCAGTTTATCGCCCAGGGGTAGGAACATTCAGTACTTC	CASSLSPRGRNIQYF
few	TRBJ1-1	TRBV10-3	-	TGTGCCATCAGTGAGTCGAAGGGAACTGAAGCTTTCTTT	CAISESKGTEAFF
-	TRBJ2-3	TRBV6-4	-	TGTGCCAGCAGTGAATTCGAGGGAGTTTTTTATACGCAGTATTTT	CASSEFEGVFYTQYF
once	TRBJ2-3	TRBV7-2	TRBD2	TGTGCCAGCAGCCACAGCGGGGGGCGCACAGATACGCAGTATTTT	CASSHSGGRTDTQYF
few	TRBJ1-6	TRBV5-1	-	TGCGCCAGCAGCCCGGGGGACTCCTATAATTCACCCCTCCACTTT	CASSPGDSYNSPLHF
many	TRBJ1-5	TRBV19	TRBD1	TGTGCCAGTAGTGAACAGGGGCGGAGCAATCAGCCCCAGCATTTT	CASSEQGRSNQPQHF
few	TRBJ1-5	TRBV4-3	TRBD1	TGCGCCAGCAGCCAAGATCTCGGGACAGGGCCCAATCAGCCCCAGCATTTT	CASSQDLGTGPNQPQHF
few	TRBJ2-3	TRBV3-1	TRBD2	TGTGCCAGCAGCCGTCTAGCGGGAGGTCTAGATACGCAGTATTTT	CASSRLAGGLDTQYF
few	TRBJ1-5	TRBV29-1	-	TGCAGCGTTGTTCAGGGAGGGGGTCAGCCCCAGCATTTT	CSVVQGGGQPQHF
few	TRBJ2-7	TRBV29-1	-	TGCAGCGTCAACCTGGCCTACGAGCAGTACTTC	CSVNLAYEQYF
-	TRBJ2-3	TRBV20-1	TRBD2	TGCAGTGCTAGAGTGTCCAGCGGGAGGGCCGTAGATACGCAGTATTTT	CSARVSSGRAVDTQYF
few	TRBJ2-2	TRBV6-2/TRBV6-3	TRBD1	TGTGCCAGCAGTACAGGGGGAGGCACCGGGGAGCTGTTTTTT	CASSTGGGTGELFF
-	TRBJ2-3	TRBV12-3/TRBV12-4	-	TGTGCCAGCAGCCACCGGTATACGCAGTATTTT	CASSHRYTQYF
-	TRBJ1-2	TRBV20-1	-	TGCAGTGCTAGGGACCTTGAAGGGGACTATGGCTACACCTTC	CSARDLEGDYGYTF
few	TRBJ1-1	TRBV18	-	TGTGCCAGCTCACCAGTGTTCAGGGAGGGCACTGAAGCTTTCTTT	CASSPVFREGTEAFF
-	TRBJ1-2	TRBV7-9	-	TGTGCCAGCTCGCCTGGGCCGGGGCCCAACTATGGCTACACCTTC	CASSPGPGPNYGYTF
-	TRBJ2-1	TRBV5-1	-	TGCGCCAGCACGTCATTTTTTTCGTCAAGCTCCTACAATGAGCAGTTCTTC	CASTSFFSSSSYNEQFF
few	TRBJ2-7	TRBV12-3/TRBV12-4	TRBD1	TGTGCCAGCAGTTTACAGGGGGCGAACGAGCAGTACTTC	CASSLQGANEQYF
-	TRBJ2-2	TRBV12-3/TRBV12-4	-	TGTGCCAGCAGAAACTCGGACGGGAGTACCGGGGAGCTGTTTTTT	CASRNSDGSTGELFF
-	TRBJ1-2	TRBV20-1	-	TGCAGTGCTAGCCACAGGGAGGGGGTGGAAGGCTACACCTTC	CSASHREGVEGYTF
few	TRBJ1-1	TRBV10-2	TRBD1	TGCGCCAGCAGTGAGAGTGGGACAGGGGGCATCACGGAAGCTTTCTTT	CASSESGTGGITEAFF
-	TRBJ2-7	TRBV12-3/TRBV12-4	-	TGTGCCAGCAGCCGGTCTTCGGGTTCCACCACCTACGAGCAGTACTTC	CASSRSSGSTTYEQYF
many	TRBJ1-1	TRBV5-1	-	TGCGCCAGCAGCCAAGGGGAGAGCTCGAACACTGAAGCTTTCTTT	CASSQGESSNTEAFF
-	TRBJ1-1	TRBV6-1	-	TGTGCCAGCAGGGGACCTACTGAGGGAGCTTTCTTT	CASRGPTEGAFF
-	TRBJ2-2	TRBV5-4	TRBD2	TGTGCCAGCAGCTTCACTAGCGGGAGGGTCCCCGGGGAGCTGTTTTTT	CASSFTSGRVPGELFF
few	TRBJ2-2	TRBV6-5	TRBD1	TGTGCCAGCAGTTACTTTGACAGGGTGGCGACCGGGGAGCTGTTTTTT	CASSYFDRVATGELFF
few	TRBJ1-1	TRBV7-9	-	TGTGCCAGCAGCTTAGTTTCAGGGCGGAGTGAAGCTTTCTTT	CASSLVSGRSEAFF
many	TRBJ1-1	TRBV12-3/TRBV12-4	-	TGTGCCAGCAGTTTAAGGGGGGGCATGAACACTGAAGCTTTCTTT	CASSLRGGMNTEAFF
-	TRBJ1-1	TRBV7-9	-	TGTGCCAGCAGCCCTCCCCTGACACCGAACACTGAAGCTTTCTTT	CASSPPLTPNTEAFF
-	TRBJ2-2	TRBV6-2/TRBV6-3	-	TGTGCCAGCAGCCCGGTGGGCAGGAGGAACACCGGGGAGCTGTTTTTT	CASSPVGRRNTGELFF
few	TRBJ1-3	TRBV7-9	-	TGTGCCAGCAGCTTACCTCCAGGGGAAGGCAACACCATATATTTT	CASSLPPGEGNTIYF
few	TRBJ1-2	TRBV20-1	-	TGCAGTGCTGGGGGGGATCGCTATGGCTACACCTTC	CSAGGDRYGYTF
few	TRBJ1-1	TRBV11-2	-	TGTGCCAGCAGCCCCCGGGACAAAACCTTGAACACTGAAGCTTTCTTT	CASSPRDKTLNTEAFF